This TCR beta chain comes out of a study of T cell responses to AZD1222 COVID-19 vaccine. Study-level results: Among those given AZD1222, only 5 to 7 were seropositive at baseline. Donors were chiefly white British, with a greater number of females, and clonal diversity was perhaps underestimated.

In regard to this clone: Its antigen remains unidentified.

Germline CDR1 SEHNR, CDR2 FQNEAQ (reference sequence). The V gene lost 0 bases and the J gene lost 1 base, with 6 bases spanning the gap. This CDR3 is 14 amino acids long. Assay used: immunoSEQ multiplex PCR; TCRdb lists only in-frame clones, some missing. Of 95,000 to 150,000 clones listed, roughly 90% were seen once; the top ten hold over 7.5%. Second-dose intervals of approximately 4 or approximately 12 weeks were pooled. The specimen comprised peripheral blood, sampled 28 days after the second AZD1222 dose. The TCR was taken from an adult who received the AZD1222 COVID-19 vaccine. The genes are TRBV7-9 and TRBJ2-5; D unresolved. The CDR3 sequence: CASSLALGQETQYF. CDR3 nucleotides: TGTGCCAGCAGCTTAGCGCTAGGCCAAGAGACCCAGTACTTC.